The 6 T cell receptor beta chains below all came from one sample that was sequenced in a study of spatial heterogeneity in lung cancer. Findings and limits, study-wide: Tumor mutation counts were tracked by expanded intratumoral alpha and beta TCR counts.

No antigen is known for these receptors. A single record per CDR3 protein comes from TCRdb applying MiXCR to the 5' RACE reads. The data hold about 100,000 distinct CDR3 sequences, with under 4.5% observed a single time. Specified time point: sample taken at primary tumor resection. Sample: lung tumor tissue, taken at surgery. These receptors were collected from a male donor with early-stage non-small cell lung cancer.

The chain combines TRBV6-6 with TRBJ1-4; 8 bases are a match to TRBD1. CDR3 length: 13 amino acids. The germline CDR1 and CDR2 sequences are MNHNY and SVGAGI (reference sequence). V was clipped by 6 bases and J by 8 bases; unmatched bases: 5. The CDR3 DNA follows: TGTGCCAGCAGGGATACAGGGGGGGAAAAACTGTTTTTT. Translation: CASRDTGGEKLFF.

V usage is TRBV20-1 and J usage is TRBJ2-7, with D perhaps TRBD2 (6 bases). CDR1 and CDR2 from the germline V gene are DFQATT and SNEGSKA (reference sequence). The CDR3 contains 14 residues. Trimming shortened V by 5 bases and J by 7 bases, and 21 bases separated the two germline ends. The CDR3 DNA reads TGCAGTGCTTATACGAGTAGCGGCAGAAGTGAGCAGTACTTC. It yields the protein CSAYTSSGRSEQYF.

There are many counts of this clonotype. This sequence joins TRBV5-1 and TRBJ2-5; 7 nucleotides agree with TRBD2. V was pared by 5 bases and J by 7 bases, with 11 bases of the junction left unmatched. CDR1 is SGHRS, CDR2 YFSETQ, per germline. The CDR3 runs 14 residues. CDR3 region: CASSLDIERGTQYF. CDR3 nucleotides: TGCGCCAGCAGTCTGGATATCGAGCGGGGGACCCAGTACTTC. Drawing the rest from reference TRBV5-1 and TRBJ2-5, the complete variable domain is KAGVTQTPRYLIKTRGQQVTLSCSPISGHRSVSWYQQTPGQGLQFLFEYFSETQRNKGNFPGRFSGRQFSNSRSEMNVSTLELGDSALYLCASSLDIERGTQYFGPGTRLLVL.

This clonotype was detected many times. The CDR3 bases are TGTGCCAGCAGTTCCCCTGGCGGGGAGCTGTTTTTT. Translating it yields CASSSPGGELFF. The chain recombines TRBV27 with TRBJ2-2; D not certain. With 4 bases removed from V and 7 bases from J, the gap between germline ends came to 7 bases. The V gene's germline CDR1 is MNHEY and CDR2 SMNVEV (reference sequence). The CDR3 has 12 residues.

There are many counts of this clonotype. The chain is built from TRBV4-2 and TRBJ2-7; TRBD2 aligns across 11 bases. Germline V gene data show CDR1 as LGHNA and CDR2 as YNFKEQ. The CDR3 contains 14 residues. V trimming: 3 bases; J trimming: 6 bases; junction bases outside the gene matches: 4. The CDR3 sequence: CASSQAGTSGEQYF. The CDR3 DNA reads as TGTGCCAGCAGCCAGGCCGGGACTAGCGGCGAGCAGTACTTC.

This clonotype was recorded at least ten times. The gene calls are TRBV4-1 and TRBJ2-5; TRBD1 or TRBD2 may be the D gene (5 bases each). The CDR3 consists of 15 residues. Germline V gene sequence: CDR1 MGHRA, CDR2 YSYEKL. With 3 bases removed from V and 1 base from J, the gap between germline ends came to 12 bases. In nucleotides, the CDR3 is TGCGCCAGCAGCCAGAGCCTGGGGACCCAAGAGACCCAGTACTTC. It specifies CASSQSLGTQETQYF.